This note documents a single TCR beta chain sequence. Each participant's cohort was designated according to participant-reported clinical history. The data originate from a study of blood T cell repertoires in COVID-19. Study-level background: All recovered Cohort 3 donors got two negative PCRs, got clearance, or saw symptom resolution. Sources were T cells, B-cell-depleted T cells, or PBMCs; the material itself was cDNA or gDNA. Spain, Italy and the United States supplied samples that represented acute and convalescent COVID-19.

Some clones are missing from TCRdb's copy, which holds only in-frame ones; the method was immunoSEQ multiplex PCR. Of some 300,000 clones in the sample, around 89% were seen once. Germline V lookup: CDR1 SGHVS, CDR2 FNYEAQ. V dropped 5 bases and J dropped 2 bases, with 16 bases sitting between them. This CDR3 is 16 amino acids long. This clonotype was sampled from a woman aged 55-70 years in a cohort exposed to, infected with or recovered from COVID-19 (not recorded which). Specimen: PBMCs or T cells enriched from blood (not recorded which). J is TRBJ2-1 and V is TRBV7-6, with a tentative D call TRBD1 (6 bases). The CDR3 nucleotides read TGTGCCAGCAGCCCCCAGGCGAGGACAGCCTACAATGAGCAGTTCTTC. It encodes CASSPQARTAYNEQFF. The whole variable domain, remainder taken from reference TRBV7-6 and TRBJ2-1, is GAGVSQSPRYKVTKRGQDVALRCDPISGHVSLYWYRQALGQGPEFLTYFNYEAQQDKSGLPNDRFSAERPEGSISTLTIQRTEQRDSAMYRCASSPQARTAYNEQFFGPGTRLTVL.